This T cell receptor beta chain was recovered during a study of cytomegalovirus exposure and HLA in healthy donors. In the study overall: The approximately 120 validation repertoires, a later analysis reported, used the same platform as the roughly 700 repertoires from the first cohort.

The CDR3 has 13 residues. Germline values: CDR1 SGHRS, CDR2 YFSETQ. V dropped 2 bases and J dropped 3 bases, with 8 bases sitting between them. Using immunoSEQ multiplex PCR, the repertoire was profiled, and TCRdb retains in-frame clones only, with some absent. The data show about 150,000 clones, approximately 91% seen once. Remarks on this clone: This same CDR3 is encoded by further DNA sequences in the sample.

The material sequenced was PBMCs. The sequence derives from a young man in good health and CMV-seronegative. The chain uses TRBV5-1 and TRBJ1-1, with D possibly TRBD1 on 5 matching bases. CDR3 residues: CASSFTGDTEAFF. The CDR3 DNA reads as TGCGCCAGCAGCTTTACGGGGGACACTGAAGCTTTCTTT.